Below are 30 T cell receptor beta chains sequenced from a single sample in a study of blood T cells in healthy people across ages. Sample-barcoded 5' priming and a J-beta primer mix drove a second PCR of roughly 6 to 12 cycles. TCRdb ran MiXCR on the 5' RACE reads and lists one entry per CDR3 protein. The sample has around 820,000 distinct CDR3 sequences; about 25% are singletons. The sample also formed part of further work on T cells of mothers and their children.

Input material: blood. These receptors were collected from a boy younger than 18 in good health.

This chain uses TRBV5-5 with TRBJ2-1; 11 bases agree with TRBD2. The end of the DNA aligns better with TRBJ2-5, so the J call may be wrong. Per the germline V gene, CDR1 is SGHKS and CDR2 is YYEKEE (reference sequence). There are 15 residues in the CDR3. CDR3 nucleotide sequence: TGTGCCAGCAGCTTTAGCGGGGGGGCCTGGGAGACCCAGTACTTC. It translates to CASSFSGGAWETQYF.

This clonotype was counted between two and nine times. V is TRBV7-3 and J is TRBJ2-2; no reliable D call. The V and J ends lost 8 bases and 0 bases respectively, with 7 bases between them. Germline CDR1 is SGHTA and CDR2 is FQGTGA. This CDR3 is built from 13 residues. CDR3 in DNA: TGTGCCAGCCGAGTCTCGAACACCGGGGAGCTGTTTTTT. Residues: CASRVSNTGELFF. Looking up the rest from reference TRBV7-3 and TRBJ2-2 gives the full variable domain: GAGVSQTPSNKVTEKGKYVELRCDPISGHTALYWYRQSLGQGPEFLIYFQGTGAADDSGLPNDRFFAVRPEGSVSTLKIQRTERGDSAVYLCASRVSNTGELFFGEGSRLTVL.

This clonotype appeared a few times. The CDR3 region is CSAPREVRPDTQYF. In nucleotides, the CDR3 is TGCAGTGCTCCGCGGGAGGTGCGCCCAGATACGCAGTATTTT. The chain recombines TRBV20-1 with TRBJ2-3, with 8 bases lining up with TRBD2. V lost 5 bases and J lost 4; bases outside the gene matches: 8. Germline-derived CDR1 and CDR2 are DFQATT and SNEGSKA (reference sequence). The length of the CDR3 is 14 residues.

J is TRBJ2-5 and V is TRBV7-8; D is ambiguous. The germline CDR1 and CDR2 sequences are SGHVS and FQNEAQ. Trimming stripped 4 bases from V and 1 base from J, with 13 bases between. The CDR3 loop spans 15 amino acids. CDR3 loop: CASSSARAVQETQYF. Here the CDR3 DNA reads TGTGCCAGCAGCTCTGCTCGGGCAGTCCAAGAGACCCAGTACTTC.

This clonotype occurred a few times. V usage is TRBV4-1 and J usage is TRBJ2-1; D is possibly TRBD1 (6 bases). The J call may be incorrect, as the DNA end agrees better with TRBJ2-7. The CDR3 totals 16 residues. Germline CDR1 and CDR2: MGHRA and YSYEKL. In DNA, the CDR3 is TGCGCCAGCAGCCAAGGGGACATTTTGTCCCCCTACGAGCAGTACTTC. It encodes CASSQGDILSPYEQYF.

In this sample, this clonotype turned up a few times. The gene calls are TRBV21-1 and TRBJ1-2. TRBV21-1 is a listed pseudogene. The CDR3 spans 18 residues. CDR3 bases: TGTGCCAGCAGCACTCAAGCAGGTTTCAGGAATTCCCTATCTGGCTACACCTTC. Encoded protein: CASSTQAGFRNSLSGYTF.

Only one count was recorded for this clonotype. The genes are TRBV7-9 and TRBJ1-4; D is perhaps TRBD1 (5 bases). CDR3 length equals 16 residues. Germline CDR1 reads SEHNR; CDR2 reads FQNEAQ (reference sequence). The V gene lost 2 bases and the J gene lost 4 bases, with 14 bases spanning the gap. The CDR3, as DNA: TGTGCCAGCAGCTTAAAGTCGGGGGTTGTTAATGAAAAACTGTTTTTT. Its translation: CASSLKSGVVNEKLFF.

The CDR3 DNA follows: TGTGCCAGCACCGCTATCGAGCGACTCATTAGCACAGATACGCAGTATTTT. Its translation: CASTAIERLISTDTQYF. V gene TRBV28 combines with J gene TRBJ2-3; no definite D call. CDR1 MDHEN and CDR2 SYDVKM come from the germline V gene. The CDR3 runs 17 residues. Between the trimmed V and J ends, which lost 7 bases and 0 bases, there was a span of 20 bases.

CDR3 region: CASSYPRIQQYF. The CDR3 region has the DNA TGTGCCAGCAGTTACCCAAGGATCCAGCAGTACTTC. The chain combines TRBV6-6 with TRBJ2-7, with D unresolved. The CDR3 consists of 12 residues. The V gene lost 2 bases and the J gene lost 8 bases, with 10 bases spanning the gap. The germline V gene has CDR1 MNHNY and CDR2 SVGAGI (reference sequence).

There are a few counts of this clonotype. The genes are TRBV30 and TRBJ2-5; the match to TRBD1 covers 7 bases. The V segment lost 2 bases and the J segment 4 bases; nucleotides outside the gene matches: 4. The CDR3 runs 13 residues. Germline V gene lookup returns CDR1 GTSNPN and CDR2 SVGIG (reference sequence). CDR3 DNA: TGTGCCTGGAGTCCGGGACAGTCAGAGACCCAGTACTTC. Protein sequence: CAWSPGQSETQYF.

The chain links TRBV2 to TRBJ1-5; D unclear. Trimming took off 6 bases at V and 1 base at J, with 13 bases between the two ends. This CDR3 region has 15 residues. Germline V CDR1 and CDR2: SNHLY, FYNNEI. CDR3 sequence reads: CASSRGLSSNQPQHF. In DNA, the CDR3 is TGTGCCAGCAGCCGAGGGCTATCGAGCAATCAGCCCCAGCATTTT.

In its sample, this clonotype was seen many times. V and J are TRBV3-1 and TRBJ1-5; D gene uncertain. V was shortened by 1 base and J by 6 bases, with 7 bases between the two germline ends. The CDR3 spans 13 residues. The germline V gene has CDR1 LGHDT and CDR2 YNNKEL (reference sequence). CDR3 amino acids: CASSQGLGQPQHF. Here the CDR3 DNA reads TGTGCCAGCAGCCAAGGACTGGGTCAGCCCCAGCATTTT.

The genes are TRBV11-2 and TRBJ2-2; D gene unclear. Deletions cut 5 bases from V and 0 bases from J, with 7 bases between. Per germline, CDR1 SGHAT and CDR2 FQNNGV. There are 14 residues in the CDR3. The chain's CDR3 is CASSQQSNTGELFF. The CDR3 DNA follows: TGTGCCAGCAGCCAACAATCGAACACCGGGGAGCTGTTTTTT.

This clonotype was counted only a few times. The chain uses TRBV4-3 and TRBJ2-3, with 8 bases identical to TRBD2. The CDR3 is 17 amino acids. The germline gives CDR1 LGHNA, CDR2 YSLEER. The ends lost 0 bases at V and 5 bases at J; junction bases unmatched: 10. As DNA, the CDR3 is TGCGCCAGCAGCCAAGATGGGGCGGGAGGAGGGCTAGATACGCAGTATTTT. Translated, it gives CASSQDGAGGGLDTQYF.

There are a few counts of this clonotype. The gene calls are TRBV6-2 or TRBV6-3 and TRBJ2-5; maybe TRBD2 (6 bases). This CDR3 is built from 14 residues. The V end lost 4 bases, the J end lost 1 base, and 10 bases lay between the germline ends. CDR1 MNHEY and CDR2 SVGEGT come from the germline V gene. CDR3 region: CASSSDYLQETQYF. For the CDR3, the DNA is TGTGCCAGCAGTTCGGACTATCTCCAAGAGACCCAGTACTTC.

This chain links TRBV20-1 with TRBJ2-1; the D gene could be TRBD1 or TRBD2 (5 bases each). This CDR3 is built from 14 residues. With 4 bases removed from V and 2 bases from J, the gap between germline ends came to 12 bases. In germline, CDR1 is DFQATT, CDR2 SNEGSKA (reference sequence). CDR3 in amino acids: CSAMMGRAYNEQFF. For the CDR3, the DNA is TGCAGTGCTATGATGGGACGTGCCTACAATGAGCAGTTCTTC.

In regard to this clonotype: At one end, the junction sequence differs from germline, possibly due to a read error. The chain has TRBV27 and TRBJ1-2; D ambiguous. Germline assignment: CDR1 MNHEY and CDR2 SMNVEV (reference sequence). The CDR3 runs to 13 residues. The DNA for the CDR3 is TGTGCCACCGCCCCATATCCTAACTATGGCTATACCTTC. Encoded protein: CATAPYPNYGYTF.

This clonotype was observed a handful of times. V gene TRBV7-2 combines with J gene TRBJ2-5; D is ambiguous. The tail of the sequence fits TRBJ2-7 better, so the J call may be wrong. CDR3 length: 13 residues. Germline V gene sequence: CDR1 SGHTA, CDR2 FQGNSA. The CDR3 region has the DNA TGTGCCAGCAGCGCGGCGTCGGCCTACGAGCAGTACTTC. It is translated as CASSAASAYEQYF.

There are a few counts of this clonotype. This chain uses TRBV25-1 with TRBJ2-1, with TRBD2 identical over 8 bases. The ends lost 1 base at V and 3 bases at J; junction bases unmatched: 14. From germline, CDR1 is MGHDK and CDR2 SYGVNS. This CDR3 contains 19 residues. The chain's CDR3 is CASSEFPSSEAGVYNEQFF. The CDR3 coding sequence is TGTGCCAGCAGTGAATTTCCATCCTCGGAAGCGGGAGTCTACAATGAGCAGTTCTTC.

This clonotype was observed many times. The rearrangement joins TRBV7-8 to TRBJ2-7, with 10 bases matching TRBD2. The germline V gene encodes CDR1 SGHVS and CDR2 FQNEAQ. This CDR3 is 15 amino acids long. Trimming at V came to 2 bases and at J to 3 bases, leaving 4 bases not matched to a gene. The CDR3 sequence: CASSLRSSGSYEQYF. The CDR3 DNA reads TGTGCCAGCAGCTTACGGTCTAGCGGGAGCTACGAGCAGTACTTC. The entire variable domain, with the rest obtained from reference TRBV7-8 and TRBJ2-7, is as follows: GAGVSQSPRYKVAKRGQDVALRCDPISGHVSLFWYQQALGQGPEFLTYFQNEAQLDKSGLPSDRFFAERPEGSVSTLKIQRTQQEDSAVYLCASSLRSSGSYEQYFGPGTRLTVT.

J is TRBJ2-7 and V is TRBV20-1, with D hard to call. Trimming shortened V by 3 bases and J by 1 base, and 7 bases separated the two germline ends. The CDR3 sequence is 12 residues long. CDR1 is DFQATT and CDR2 is SNEGSKA in the germline V gene (reference sequence). The CDR3 DNA is TGCAGTGCTAGCGAGACATCCTACGAGCAGTACTTC. Amino acids: CSASETSYEQYF.

The chain uses TRBV28 and TRBJ2-1, with a tentative D call TRBD2 (7 bases). V lost 7 bases and J lost 1, with 11 bases in between. Germline-derived CDR1 and CDR2 are MDHEN and SYDVKM. The CDR3 totals 14 residues. In nucleotides, the CDR3 is TGTGCCAGCATTGAGGGGGGGTCCTACAATGAGCAGTTCTTC. Translating it yields CASIEGGSYNEQFF.

This clonotype was seen more than once but under ten times. This chain joins TRBV20-1 and TRBJ1-6; 8 nucleotides line up with TRBD1. Germline lookup yields CDR1 DFQATT and CDR2 SNEGSKA (reference sequence). The CDR3 is 14 amino acids. Trimming took 2 bases from V and 10 from J; bases not matched to a gene: 7. The CDR3 protein is CSARLDRVRSPLHF. The DNA for the CDR3 is TGCAGTGCTAGACTGGACAGGGTACGATCACCCCTCCACTTT.

This clonotype was counted only a few times. A clone one base away is much larger, so this may be a read error. The chain has TRBV6-2 or TRBV6-3 and TRBJ2-5, with a tentative D call TRBD2 (5 bases). The J call is doubtful: the DNA matches TRBJ2-7 better. Germline V CDR1 and CDR2: MNHEY, SVGEGT. This CDR3 comprises 15 residues. This CDR3 reads CASSGERTMSYEQYF. The CDR3 DNA is TGTGCCAGCAGTGGGGAGCGGACCATGTCCTACGAGCAGTACTTC.

In regard to this clonotype: A junction boundary mismatches the germline segment, possibly from a read error. This chain links TRBV5-6 with TRBJ2-2; D tentatively reads TRBD1 or TRBD2 (5 bases each). CDR1 is SGHDT and CDR2 is YYEEEE in the germline V gene. This CDR3 contains 16 residues. The CDR3 DNA follows: TGTGCCAGCAGCGGGTGGGGCGGCGCGAACACCGGGGCGCTGTTTTTT. It translates to CASSGWGGANTGALFF.

This chain connects TRBV20-1 to TRBJ2-1; no firm D call. The CDR3 extends over 16 amino acids. CDR1 and CDR2 (germline): DFQATT, SNEGSKA (reference sequence). The V gene lost 2 bases and the J gene lost 1 base, with 15 bases spanning the gap. The CDR3 sequence is CSARKPSLESYNEQFF. The CDR3 DNA reads TGCAGTGCTAGAAAACCCTCCCTAGAATCCTACAATGAGCAGTTCTTC.

The chain employs TRBV10-3 and TRBJ2-3, with TRBD1 matching 8 bases. Germline values: CDR1 ENHRY, CDR2 SYGVKD. The CDR3 totals 17 residues. Trimming took 6 bases from V and 5 from J; bases not matched to a gene: 16. The CDR3 spells CAISREGQGGYGDTQYF. The CDR3, as DNA: TGTGCCATCAGCCGCGAAGGACAGGGAGGTTATGGAGATACGCAGTATTTT.

The chain recombines TRBV5-1 with TRBJ1-2; D remains ambiguous. CDR1 and CDR2 from the germline V gene are SGHRS and YFSETQ. Trimming shortened V by 4 bases and J by 1 base, and 8 bases separated the two germline ends. The CDR3 is 13 amino acids. CDR3 sequence reads: CASSVDVNYGYTF. CDR3 nucleotides: TGCGCCAGCAGCGTGGACGTTAACTATGGCTACACCTTC.

V and J are TRBV20-1 and TRBJ2-3, with D possibly being TRBD1 (6 bases). CDR1 and CDR2 (germline): DFQATT, SNEGSKA (reference sequence). This CDR3 has 15 amino acids. Trimming took 8 bases from V and 1 from J, leaving 19 bases between them. The CDR3 nucleotides are TGCAGTTCCCTGGACCGGGACATCCGCACAGATACGCAGTATTTT. It is translated as CSSLDRDIRTDTQYF.

A remark on this clonotype: Compared with germline, one end of the junction differs, possibly owing to a read error. The V call is TRBV20-1, the J call TRBJ2-7; 8 nucleotides agree with TRBD2. The CDR3 has 16 amino acids. Germline V gene lookup returns CDR1 DFQATT and CDR2 SNEGSKA (reference sequence). The CDR3 DNA is TGCAGTGATAGAGATCAAGGTAACGGGAGGGCGTACGAGCAGTACTTC. The encoded protein is CSDRDQGNGRAYEQYF.